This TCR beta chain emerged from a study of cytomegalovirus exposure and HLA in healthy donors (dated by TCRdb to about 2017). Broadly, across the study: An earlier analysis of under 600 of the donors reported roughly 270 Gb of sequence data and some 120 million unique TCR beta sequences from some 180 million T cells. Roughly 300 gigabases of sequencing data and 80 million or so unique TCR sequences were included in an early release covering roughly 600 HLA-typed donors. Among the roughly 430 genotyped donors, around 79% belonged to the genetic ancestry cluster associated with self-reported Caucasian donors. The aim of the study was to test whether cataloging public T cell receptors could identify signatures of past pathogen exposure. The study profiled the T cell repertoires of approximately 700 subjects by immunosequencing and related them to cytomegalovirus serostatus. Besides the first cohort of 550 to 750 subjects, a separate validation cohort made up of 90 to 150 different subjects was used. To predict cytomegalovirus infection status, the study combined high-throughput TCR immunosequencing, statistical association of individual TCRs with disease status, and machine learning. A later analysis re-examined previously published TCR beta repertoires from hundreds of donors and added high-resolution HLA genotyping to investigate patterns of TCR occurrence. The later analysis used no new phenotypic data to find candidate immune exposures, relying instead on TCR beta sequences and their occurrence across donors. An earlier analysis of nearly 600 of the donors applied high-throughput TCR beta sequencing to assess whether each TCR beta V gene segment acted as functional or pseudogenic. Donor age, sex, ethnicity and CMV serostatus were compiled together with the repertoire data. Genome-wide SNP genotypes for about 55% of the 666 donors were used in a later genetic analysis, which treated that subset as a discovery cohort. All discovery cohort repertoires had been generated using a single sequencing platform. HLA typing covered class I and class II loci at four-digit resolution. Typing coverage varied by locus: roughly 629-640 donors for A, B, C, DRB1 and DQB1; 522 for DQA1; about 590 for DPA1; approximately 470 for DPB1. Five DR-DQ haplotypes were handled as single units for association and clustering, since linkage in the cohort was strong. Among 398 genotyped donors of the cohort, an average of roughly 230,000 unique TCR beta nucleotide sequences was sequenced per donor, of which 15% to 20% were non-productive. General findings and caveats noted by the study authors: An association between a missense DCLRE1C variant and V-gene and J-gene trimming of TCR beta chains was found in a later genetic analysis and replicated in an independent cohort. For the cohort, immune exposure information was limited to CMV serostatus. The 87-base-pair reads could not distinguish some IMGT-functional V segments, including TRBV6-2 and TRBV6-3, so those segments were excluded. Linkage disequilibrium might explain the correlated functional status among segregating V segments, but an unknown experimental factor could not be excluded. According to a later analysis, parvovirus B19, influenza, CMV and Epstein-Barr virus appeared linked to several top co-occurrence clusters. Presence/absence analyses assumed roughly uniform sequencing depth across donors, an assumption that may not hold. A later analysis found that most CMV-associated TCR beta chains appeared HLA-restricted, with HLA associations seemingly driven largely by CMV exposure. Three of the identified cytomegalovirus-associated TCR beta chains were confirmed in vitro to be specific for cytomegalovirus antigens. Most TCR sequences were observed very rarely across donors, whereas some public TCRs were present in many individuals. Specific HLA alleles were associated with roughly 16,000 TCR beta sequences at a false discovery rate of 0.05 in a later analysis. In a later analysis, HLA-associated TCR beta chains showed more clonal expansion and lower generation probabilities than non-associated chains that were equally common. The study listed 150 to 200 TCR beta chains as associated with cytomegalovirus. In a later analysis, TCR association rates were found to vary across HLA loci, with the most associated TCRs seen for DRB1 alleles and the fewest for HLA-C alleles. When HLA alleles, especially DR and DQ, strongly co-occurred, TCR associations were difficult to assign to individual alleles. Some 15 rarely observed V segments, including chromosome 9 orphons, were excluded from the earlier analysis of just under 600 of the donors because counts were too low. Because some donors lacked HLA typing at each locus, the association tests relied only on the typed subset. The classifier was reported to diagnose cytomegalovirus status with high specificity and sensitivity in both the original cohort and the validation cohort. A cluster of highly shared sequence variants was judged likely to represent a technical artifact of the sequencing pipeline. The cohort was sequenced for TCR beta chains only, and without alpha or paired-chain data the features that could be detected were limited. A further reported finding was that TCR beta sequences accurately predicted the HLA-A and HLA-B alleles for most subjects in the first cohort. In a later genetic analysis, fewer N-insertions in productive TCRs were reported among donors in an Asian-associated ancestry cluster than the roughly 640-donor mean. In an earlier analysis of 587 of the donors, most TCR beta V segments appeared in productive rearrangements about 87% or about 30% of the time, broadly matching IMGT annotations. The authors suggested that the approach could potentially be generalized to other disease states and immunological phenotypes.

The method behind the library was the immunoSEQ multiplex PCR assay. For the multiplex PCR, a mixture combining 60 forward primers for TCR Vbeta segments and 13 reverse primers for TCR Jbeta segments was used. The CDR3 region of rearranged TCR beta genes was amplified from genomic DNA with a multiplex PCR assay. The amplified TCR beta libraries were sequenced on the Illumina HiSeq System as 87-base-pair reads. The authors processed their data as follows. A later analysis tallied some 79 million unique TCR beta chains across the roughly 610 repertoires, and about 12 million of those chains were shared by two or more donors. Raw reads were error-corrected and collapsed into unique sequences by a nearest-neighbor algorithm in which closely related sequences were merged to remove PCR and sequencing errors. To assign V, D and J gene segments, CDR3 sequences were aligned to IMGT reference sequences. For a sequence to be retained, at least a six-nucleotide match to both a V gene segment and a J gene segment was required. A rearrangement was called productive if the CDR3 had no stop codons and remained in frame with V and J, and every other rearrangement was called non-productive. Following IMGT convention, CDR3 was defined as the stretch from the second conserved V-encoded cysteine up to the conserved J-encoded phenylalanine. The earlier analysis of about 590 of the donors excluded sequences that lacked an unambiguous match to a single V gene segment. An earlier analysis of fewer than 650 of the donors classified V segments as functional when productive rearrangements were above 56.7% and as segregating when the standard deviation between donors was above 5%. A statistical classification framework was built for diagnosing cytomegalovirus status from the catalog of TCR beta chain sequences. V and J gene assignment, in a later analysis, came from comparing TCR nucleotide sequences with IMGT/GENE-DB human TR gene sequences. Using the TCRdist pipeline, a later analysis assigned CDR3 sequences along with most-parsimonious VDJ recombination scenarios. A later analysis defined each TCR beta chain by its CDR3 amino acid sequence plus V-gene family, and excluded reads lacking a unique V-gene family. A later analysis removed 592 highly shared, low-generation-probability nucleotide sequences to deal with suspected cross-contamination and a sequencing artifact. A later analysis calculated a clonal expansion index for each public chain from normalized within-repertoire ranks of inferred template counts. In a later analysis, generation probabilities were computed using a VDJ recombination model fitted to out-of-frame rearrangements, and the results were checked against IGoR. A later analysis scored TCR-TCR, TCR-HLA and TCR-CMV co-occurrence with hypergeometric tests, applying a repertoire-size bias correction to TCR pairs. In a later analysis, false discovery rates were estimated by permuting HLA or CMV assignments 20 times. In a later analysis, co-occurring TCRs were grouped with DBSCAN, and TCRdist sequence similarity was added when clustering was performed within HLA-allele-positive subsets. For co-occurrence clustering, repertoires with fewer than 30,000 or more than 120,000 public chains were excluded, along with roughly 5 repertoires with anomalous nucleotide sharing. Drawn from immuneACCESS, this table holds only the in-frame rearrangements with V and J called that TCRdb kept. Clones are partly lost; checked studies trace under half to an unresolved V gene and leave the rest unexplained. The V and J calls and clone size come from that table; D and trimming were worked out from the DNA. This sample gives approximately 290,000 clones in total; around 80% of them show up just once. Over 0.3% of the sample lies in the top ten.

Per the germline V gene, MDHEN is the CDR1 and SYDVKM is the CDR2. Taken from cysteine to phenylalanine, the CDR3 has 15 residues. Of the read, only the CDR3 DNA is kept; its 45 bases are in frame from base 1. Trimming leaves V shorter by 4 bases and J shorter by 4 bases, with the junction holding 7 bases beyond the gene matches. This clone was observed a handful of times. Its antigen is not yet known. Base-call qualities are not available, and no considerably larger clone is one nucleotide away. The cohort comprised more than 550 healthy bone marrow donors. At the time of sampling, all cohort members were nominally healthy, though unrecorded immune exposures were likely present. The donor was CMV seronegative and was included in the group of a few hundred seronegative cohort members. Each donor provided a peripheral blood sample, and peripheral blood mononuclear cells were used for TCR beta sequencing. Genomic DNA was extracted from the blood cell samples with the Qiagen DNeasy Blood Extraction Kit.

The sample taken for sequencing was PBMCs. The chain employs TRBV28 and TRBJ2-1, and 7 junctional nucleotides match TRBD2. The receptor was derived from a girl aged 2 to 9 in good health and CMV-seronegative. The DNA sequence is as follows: TGTGCCAGCAGTTCCCACGGGAGGCCTTACAATGAGCAGTTCTTC. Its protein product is CASSSHGRPYNEQFF.